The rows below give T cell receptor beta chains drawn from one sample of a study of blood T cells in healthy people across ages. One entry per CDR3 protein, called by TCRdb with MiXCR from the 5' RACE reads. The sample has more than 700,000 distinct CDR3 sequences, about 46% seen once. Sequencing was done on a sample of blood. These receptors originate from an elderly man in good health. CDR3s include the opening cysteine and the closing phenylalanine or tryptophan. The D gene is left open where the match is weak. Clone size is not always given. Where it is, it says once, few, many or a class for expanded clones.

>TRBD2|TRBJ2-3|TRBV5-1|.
CASSFSGSFADTQYF
TGCGCCAGCAGCTTTAGCGGGAGCTTCGCAGATACGCAGTATTTT
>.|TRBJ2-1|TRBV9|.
CASSEQDSYNEQFF
TGTGCCAGCAGCGAGCAGGACTCCTACAATGAGCAGTTCTTC
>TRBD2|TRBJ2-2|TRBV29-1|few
CSVGTSGTTGELFF
TGCAGCGTGGGGACTAGCGGGACCACCGGGGAGCTGTTTTTT
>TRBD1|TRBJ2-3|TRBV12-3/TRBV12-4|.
CASRKTGGFSTDTQYF
TGTGCCAGCAGAAAGACAGGGGGCTTTAGCACAGATACGCAGTATTTT
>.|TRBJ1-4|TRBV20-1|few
CSARVAGDEKLFF
TGCAGTGCTAGAGTGGCAGGGGATGAAAAACTGTTTTTT
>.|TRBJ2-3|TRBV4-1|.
CASSPGYTGWGTDTQYF
TGCGCCAGCAGCCCCGGCTATACAGGTTGGGGCACAGATACGCAGTATTTT
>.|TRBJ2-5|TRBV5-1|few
CASSLVPSGETQYF
TGCGCCAGCAGCTTGGTCCCCAGCGGGGAGACCCAGTACTTC
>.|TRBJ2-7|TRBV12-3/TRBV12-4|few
CASSWTALEQYF
TGTGCCAGCAGTTGGACAGCCTTGGAGCAGTACTTC
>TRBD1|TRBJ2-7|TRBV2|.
CASRGPGQGINEQYF
TGTGCCAGCAGGGGCCCGGGACAGGGTATCAACGAGCAGTACTTC
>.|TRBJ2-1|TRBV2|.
CASSPQRGVYEQFF
TGTGCCAGCAGTCCGCAACGGGGAGTTTATGAGCAGTTCTTC
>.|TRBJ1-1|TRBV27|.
CASPTAGAIVRTEAFF
TGTGCCAGCCCCACTGCGGGGGCAATTGTGAGGACTGAAGCTTTCTTT
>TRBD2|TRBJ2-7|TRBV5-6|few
CASSLGGTSKQYF
TGTGCCAGCAGCTTGGGAGGGACTAGCAAGCAGTACTTC
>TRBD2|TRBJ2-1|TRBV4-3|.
CASSQDASGTLEQFF
TGCGCCAGCAGCCAAGATGCTAGCGGGACCCTAGAGCAGTTCTTC
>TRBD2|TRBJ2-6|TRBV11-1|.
CASSLPAGGPTGANVLTF
TGTGCCAGCAGCTTACCAGCGGGAGGGCCGACTGGGGCCAACGTCCTGACTTTC
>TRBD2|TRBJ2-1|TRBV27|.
CASSIHKLAGGSYNEQFF
TGTGCCAGCAGCATACATAAACTAGCGGGAGGATCCTACAATGAGCAGTTCTTC
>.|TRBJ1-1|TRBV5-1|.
CASSALQQGVNTEAFF
TGCGCCAGCAGCGCACTACAACAGGGCGTAAACACTGAAGCTTTCTTT
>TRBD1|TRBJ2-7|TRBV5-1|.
CASSLDGQGAMGEQYF
TGCGCCAGCAGCTTGGACGGACAGGGGGCGATGGGCGAGCAGTACTTC
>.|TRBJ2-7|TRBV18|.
CASSQVASRGSEQYF
TGTGCCAGCTCACAGGTCGCCTCCAGGGGAAGCGAGCAGTACTTC
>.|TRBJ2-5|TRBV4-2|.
CASSQNWRQETQYF
TGTGCCAGCAGCCAAAACTGGAGACAAGAGACCCAGTACTTC
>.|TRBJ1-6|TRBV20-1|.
CRARDQGPPLHF
TGCAGGGCTAGAGATCAGGGTCCACCCCTCCACTTT
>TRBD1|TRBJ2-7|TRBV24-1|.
CATSDPGTGINEQYF
TGTGCCACCAGTGATCCCGGGACAGGGATCAACGAGCAGTACTTC
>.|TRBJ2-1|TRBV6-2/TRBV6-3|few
CASSVDPQNEQFF
TGTGCCAGCAGTGTAGACCCGCAGAATGAGCAGTTCTTC
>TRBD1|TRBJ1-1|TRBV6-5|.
CASSYTGGGDTEAFF
TGTGCCAGCAGCTATACAGGGGGCGGCGACACTGAAGCTTTCTTT
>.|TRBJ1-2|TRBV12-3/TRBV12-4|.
CASSPQRRIGYTF
TGTGCCAGCAGTCCCCAAAGACGCATCGGCTACACCTTC
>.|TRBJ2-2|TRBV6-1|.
CASSEANLSTGELFF
TGTGCCAGCAGTGAAGCAAACCTTTCGACCGGGGAGCTGTTTTTT
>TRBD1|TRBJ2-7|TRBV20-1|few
CSALTGSSYEQYF
TGCAGTGCCCTGACAGGGAGCTCCTACGAGCAGTACTTC
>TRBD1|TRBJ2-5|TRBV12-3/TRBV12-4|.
CASTMGQGAGTRQYF
TGTGCCAGCACCATGGGACAGGGGGCCGGGACTAGACAGTACTTC
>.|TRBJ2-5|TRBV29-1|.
CSVESGGGQETQYF
TGCAGCGTCGAGTCCGGTGGAGGCCAAGAGACCCAGTACTTC
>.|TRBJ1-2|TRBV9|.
CASREAGYGYTF
TGTGCCAGCAGAGAGGCCGGCTATGGCTACACCTTC
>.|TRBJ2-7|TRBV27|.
CASIPRHSSYEQYF
TGTGCCAGCATCCCCCGACATAGCTCCTACGAGCAGTACTTC
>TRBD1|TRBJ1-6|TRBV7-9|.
CASGQGDSPLHF
TGTGCGTCAGGACAGGGAGATTCACCCCTCCACTTT
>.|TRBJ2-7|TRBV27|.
CASSPLAKSSYEQYF
TGTGCCAGCAGTCCATTGGCGAAAAGCTCCTACGAGCAGTACTTC
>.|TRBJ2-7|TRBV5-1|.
CASSPTTASYEQNF
TGCGCCAGCAGCCCGACCACAGCGTCCTACGAGCAGAACTTC
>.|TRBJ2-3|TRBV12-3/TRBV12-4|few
CASSPNLGWRTDTQYF
TGTGCCAGCAGTCCTAATTTGGGTTGGAGGACAGATACGCAGTATTTT
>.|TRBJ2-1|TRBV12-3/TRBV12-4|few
CASSPTGQRDNEQFF
TGTGCCAGCAGCCCAACGGGACAACGTGACAATGAGCAGTTCTTC
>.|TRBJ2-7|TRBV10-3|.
CAISTGTNYEQYF
TGTGCCATCAGTACCGGGACAAACTACGAGCAGTACTTC
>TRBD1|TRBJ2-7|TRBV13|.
CASSTKTGNYEQYF
TGTGCCAGCAGCACCAAGACAGGGAACTACGAGCAGTACTTC
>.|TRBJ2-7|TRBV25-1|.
CASSEVGGLYEQYF
TGTGCCAGCAGTGAAGTAGGAGGACTGTACGAGCAGTACTTC
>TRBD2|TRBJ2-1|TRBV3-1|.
CASSPSPGAGTYNEQFF
TGTGCCAGCAGCCCAAGTCCCGGAGCGGGGACCTACAATGAGCAGTTCTTC
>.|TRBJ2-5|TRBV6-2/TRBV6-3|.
CASSSIGEEYF
TGTGCCAGCAGTTCCATTGGGGAGGAGTACTTC
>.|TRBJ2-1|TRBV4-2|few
CASSHGGGGTSEQFF
TGTGCCAGCAGCCACGGAGGAGGGGGTACGAGTGAGCAGTTCTTC
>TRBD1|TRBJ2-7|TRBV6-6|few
CASSYSRQGASYEQYF
TGTGCCAGCAGTTACTCGAGACAGGGGGCCTCCTACGAGCAGTACTTC
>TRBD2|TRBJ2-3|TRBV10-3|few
CAISVGGRTDTQYF
TGTGCCATCAGTGTAGGCGGGAGAACAGATACGCAGTATTTT
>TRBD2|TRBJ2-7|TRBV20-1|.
CSAAGGPYEQYF
TGCAGTGCTGCGGGGGGGCCCTACGAGCAGTACTTC
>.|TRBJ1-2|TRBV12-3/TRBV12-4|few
CASSRDYGYTF
TGTGCCAGCAGTCGAGACTATGGCTACACCTTC
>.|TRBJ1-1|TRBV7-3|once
CASSYERDPNAEAFF
TGCGCCAGCAGCTACGAACGGGACCCTAACGCTGAAGCTTTCTTT
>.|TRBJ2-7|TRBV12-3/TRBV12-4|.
CASSIGQGMDEQYF
TGTGCCAGCAGTATAGGTCAGGGCATGGACGAGCAGTACTTC
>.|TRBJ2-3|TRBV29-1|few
CSEGGEGTDTQYF
TGCAGTGAAGGGGGGGAAGGCACAGATACGCAGTATTTT
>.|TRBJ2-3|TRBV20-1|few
CSARGFRRGSTDTQYF
TGCAGTGCTAGAGGGTTTCGTCGGGGGAGCACAGATACGCAGTATTTT
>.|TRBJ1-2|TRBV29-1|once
CSGQQENYGYTF
TGCAGCGGCCAACAGGAGAACTATGGCTACACCTTC
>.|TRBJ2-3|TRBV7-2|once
CASSHGTSTDTQYF
TGTGCCAGCAGCCACGGCACTAGCACAGATACGCAGTATTTT
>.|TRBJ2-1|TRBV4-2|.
CASSREAGALAYNEQFF
TGTGCCAGCAGCCGGGAGGCGGGGGCCTTAGCTTACAATGAGCAGTTCTTC
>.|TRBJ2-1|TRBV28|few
CASSLTGVTRNEQFF
TGTGCCAGCAGTTTAACGGGAGTGACAAGGAATGAGCAGTTCTTC
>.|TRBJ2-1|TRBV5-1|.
CASRAGIYNEQFF
TGCGCCAGCAGGGCCGGGATATACAATGAGCAGTTCTTC
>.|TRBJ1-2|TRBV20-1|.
CSARVGQINYGYTF
TGCAGTGCTAGAGTAGGACAGATAAACTATGGCTACACCTTC
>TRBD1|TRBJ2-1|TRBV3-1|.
CASSLGQGWNEQFF
TGTGCCAGCAGCCTCGGACAGGGATGGAATGAGCAGTTCTTC
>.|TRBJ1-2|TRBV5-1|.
CASSPGRGNYGYTF
TGCGCCAGCAGCCCCGGTAGGGGTAACTATGGCTACACCTTC
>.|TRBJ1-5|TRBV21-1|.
CASSKSRLRNQPQHF
TGTGCCAGCAGCAAAAGTCGACTCAGGAATCAGCCCCAGCATTTT
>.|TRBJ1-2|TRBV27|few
CASSLYAGQHYGYTF
TGTGCCAGCAGTTTATACGCGGGACAACACTATGGCTACACCTTC
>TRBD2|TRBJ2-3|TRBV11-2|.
CAGSPPLAGAGTDTQYF
TGTGCCGGCAGCCCACCTCTAGCGGGAGCGGGCACAGATACGCAGTATTTT